This is a list of T cell receptor beta chains from one sample in a study of shared clonotypes between healthy human individuals. Sequenced by immunoSEQ multiplex PCR; TCRdb stores in-frame clones only, minus some. The sample yields more than 2,000,000 clones, around nine tenths seen once. Sequenced: naive CD4+ T cells sorted from blood. Receptors originate from a man aged 18 to 29 in good health. The CDR3 runs from the conserved cysteine through the conserved F or W. The D gene is left open where the match is weak. Clone size is not always given. Where it is, it says once, few, many or a class for expanded clones.

d_call	cdr3_length	clone_size	v_call	j_call	cdr3_aa	cdr3_nt
.	15	.	TRBV9	TRBJ1-3	CASSGLGGSGNTIYF	TGTGCCAGCAGCGGGTTAGGGGGCTCTGGAAACACCATATATTTT
TRBD2	14	.	TRBV6-5	TRBJ2-3	CASRLAGGTDTQYF	TGTGCCAGCAGACTGGCGGGAGGAACAGATACGCAGTATTTT
TRBD2	14	.	TRBV5-4	TRBJ2-7	CASSSGLETYEQYF	TGTGCCAGCAGTTCCGGACTAGAGACCTACGAGCAGTACTTC
.	14	.	TRBV19	TRBJ2-2	CASSMARNTGELFF	TGTGCCAGTAGTATGGCGCGGAACACCGGGGAGCTGTTTTTT
.	12	.	TRBV29-1	TRBJ2-7	CSVVALSYEQYF	TGCAGCGTTGTTGCCCTTTCCTACGAGCAGTACTTC
.	11	.	TRBV20-1	TRBJ1-1	CSARAGTTAFF	TGCAGTGCTAGGGCCGGGACAACGGCTTTCTTT
.	16	.	TRBV7-6	TRBJ2-5	CASSLAGLAAQETQYF	TGTGCCAGCAGCTTAGCGGGTCTAGCTGCCCAAGAGACCCAGTACTTC
TRBD1	15	.	TRBV5-1	TRBJ2-2	CASSLITGQSGELFF	TGCGCCAGCAGCCTAATAACGGGACAGTCCGGGGAGCTGTTTTTT
TRBD1	14	.	TRBV5-6	TRBJ2-1	CASLYRGVYNEQFF	TGTGCCAGCCTCTACAGGGGGGTATACAATGAGCAGTTCTTC
.	15	.	TRBV7-9	TRBJ2-1	CASSLGRASYNEQFF	TGTGCCAGCAGCTTAGGGCGGGCCTCCTACAATGAGCAGTTCTTC
.	16	.	TRBV5-5	TRBJ2-7	CASSLEGTFSSYEQYF	TGTGCCAGCAGCTTGGAGGGGACGTTCAGCTCCTACGAGCAGTACTTC
.	13	.	TRBV2	TRBJ2-2	CASRGLFGGELFF	TGTGCCAGCAGAGGCCTCTTCGGCGGGGAGCTGTTTTTT
TRBD1	17	.	TRBV30	TRBJ1-6	CAWSLLFGTGNNSPLHF	TGTGCCTGGAGTCTCCTTTTTGGGACAGGAAATAATTCACCCCTCCACTTT
.	14	.	TRBV19	TRBJ1-5	CASRGQHSNQPQHF	TGTGCCAGTAGAGGACAGCATAGCAATCAGCCCCAGCATTTT
.	16	.	TRBV2	TRBJ2-1	CASSDAAQGSYNEQFF	TGTGCCAGCAGTGACGCCGCCCAGGGTTCCTACAATGAGCAGTTCTTC
.	16	.	TRBV4-3	TRBJ2-3	CASSQEPEQGRDTQYF	TGCGCCAGCAGCCAAGAACCGGAGCAGGGCAGAGATACGCAGTATTTT
.	16	.	TRBV28	TRBJ1-5	CASSEPATGSNQPQHF	TGTGCCAGCAGTGAGCCTGCGACAGGTAGCAATCAGCCCCAGCATTTT
TRBD1	14	.	TRBV10-2	TRBJ2-7	CASSEDRGSYEQYF	TGCGCCAGCAGTGAGGACAGGGGGTCGTACGAGCAGTACTTC
.	20	.	TRBV14	TRBJ1-5	CASSQDMRSGERLQNQPQHF	TGTGCCAGCAGCCAAGATATGAGGTCAGGGGAACGACTTCAGAATCAGCCCCAGCATTTT
.	12	.	TRBV30	TRBJ1-2	CAWSGDNYGYTF	TGTGCCTGGAGTGGGGATAACTATGGCTACACCTTC
.	17	.	TRBV9	TRBJ2-1	CASSVESAGDAYNEQFF	TGTGCCAGCAGCGTAGAATCGGCCGGGGACGCTTACAATGAGCAGTTCTTC
.	11	.	TRBV6-5	TRBJ2-1	CASTVRGEQFF	TGTGCCAGCACCGTCCGGGGCGAGCAGTTCTTC
TRBD1	14	.	TRBV5-4	TRBJ2-5	CASSWDRGTETQYF	TGTGCCAGCAGTTGGGACAGGGGGACAGAGACCCAGTACTTC
TRBD2	16	.	TRBV10-3	TRBJ2-3	CAISESSGTSTDTQYF	TGTGCCATCAGTGAGTCAAGCGGGACCAGCACAGATACGCAGTATTTT
TRBD2	13	once	TRBV10-3	TRBJ2-1	CAIRGGRYNEQFF	TGTGCCATCAGGGGCGGGAGATACAATGAGCAGTTCTTC
.	13	.	TRBV19	TRBJ2-7	CASRQGGSYEQYF	TGTGCCAGTAGGCAGGGGGGCTCCTACGAGCAGTACTTC
.	11	once	TRBV20-1	TRBJ2-3	CSARDRGTQYF	TGCAGTGCTAGAGACAGGGGTACGCAGTATTTT
TRBD1	16	.	TRBV28	TRBJ1-1	CASTSGQGRGKTEAFF	TGTGCCAGCACGTCCGGACAGGGGAGGGGGAAGACTGAAGCTTTCTTT
.	14	.	TRBV7-9	TRBJ1-2	CASSLPTGIHGYTF	TGTGCCAGCAGCTTACCGACAGGCATTCATGGCTACACCTTC
TRBD2	14	once	TRBV7-2	TRBJ2-1	CASSRVAGAQEQFF	TGTGCCAGCAGCCGAGTAGCGGGAGCACAGGAGCAGTTCTTC
.	12	.	TRBV5-1	TRBJ2-5	CASSMKGETQYF	TGCGCCAGCAGCATGAAGGGGGAGACCCAGTACTTC
TRBD1	14	once	TRBV6-1	TRBJ1-1	CASRRTGLGTEAFF	TGTGCCAGCAGGCGGACAGGGTTGGGCACTGAAGCTTTCTTT
TRBD2	15	.	TRBV27	TRBJ2-7	CASSFQSGGDHEQYF	TGTGCCAGCAGTTTCCAAAGCGGGGGGGACCACGAGCAGTACTTC
TRBD1	15	.	TRBV6-1	TRBJ1-2	CASSEYGQGQDGYTF	TGTGCCAGCAGTGAATACGGACAGGGTCAGGATGGCTACACCTTC
TRBD2	15	.	TRBV9	TRBJ2-1	CASSVEAGGYNEQFF	TGTGCCAGCAGCGTAGAGGCGGGAGGATACAATGAGCAGTTCTTC
TRBD2	15	.	TRBV5-1	TRBJ2-1	CASSGQRGAYNEQFF	TGCGCCAGCAGTGGGCAGCGGGGGGCCTACAATGAGCAGTTCTTC
.	12	.	TRBV6-6	TRBJ1-4	CASSYPNEKLFF	TGTGCCAGCAGTTACCCGAATGAAAAACTGTTTTTT